The 14 T cell receptor beta chains given below trace back to one sample, sequenced in a study of cytomegalovirus exposure and HLA in healthy donors. The PCR employed 60 Vbeta primers together with 13 Jbeta primers. Clones were sequenced by immunoSEQ multiplex PCR, and TCRdb holds only the in-frame ones, with some missing. The sample contains some 160,000 clones, around 77% of which appear only once. The sequenced material came from PBMCs. These receptors all come from a young woman in good health and CMV-seronegative.

The chain couples TRBV6-5 to TRBJ1-1; 8 bases match TRBD1. The CDR3 contains 14 residues. V trimming: 7 bases; J trimming: 5 bases; junction bases outside the gene matches: 9. Germline values: CDR1 MNHEY, CDR2 SVGAGI. The CDR3 DNA follows: TGTGCCAGCACCCTACTGACAGGGGTGACTGAAGCTTTCTTT. Protein sequence: CASTLLTGVTEAFF.

This clone has only a few counts. V gene TRBV28 combines with J gene TRBJ1-1; 7 bases align to TRBD1. The CDR3 is 16 amino acids. CDR1 is MDHEN, CDR2 SYDVKM, per germline. V dropped 6 bases and J dropped 1; count of bases not matched to a gene: 11. CDR3 residues: CASRDHSGTANTEAFF. For the CDR3, the DNA is TGTGCCAGCAGGGATCATTCCGGGACAGCGAACACTGAAGCTTTCTTT.

The rearrangement joins TRBV5-1 to TRBJ2-3; TRBD2 aligns across 9 bases. The ends lost 3 bases at V and 0 bases at J; junction bases unmatched: 2. The CDR3 spans 15 residues. Germline V gene data show CDR1 as SGHRS and CDR2 as YFSETQ. DNA for the CDR3: TGCGCCAGCAGCTCAACTAGCGGGAGCACAGATACGCAGTATTTT. Protein sequence: CASSSTSGSTDTQYF. Variable domain in full (rest from reference TRBV5-1 and TRBJ2-3): KAGVTQTPRYLIKTRGQQVTLSCSPISGHRSVSWYQQTPGQGLQFLFEYFSETQRNKGNFPGRFSGRQFSNSRSEMNVSTLELGDSALYLCASSSTSGSTDTQYFGPGTRLTVL.

The gene calls are TRBV29-1 and TRBJ1-2, with a weak D call TRBD1 (5 bases). The CDR3 is made up of 12 amino acids. V lost 2 bases and J 5 bases, leaving 9 bases between the germline ends. Germline V lookup: CDR1 SQVTM, CDR2 ANQGSEA. CDR3 in amino acids: CSVEQGPYGYTF. Here the CDR3 DNA reads TGCAGCGTTGAACAGGGCCCGTATGGCTACACCTTC.

The chain uses TRBV29-1 and TRBJ2-3; TRBD1 matches 7 bases. Germline assignment: CDR1 SQVTM and CDR2 ANQGSEA. The CDR3 has 16 residues. Trimming cost V 5 bases and J 0 bases; bases outside gene matches: 11. CDR3 DNA: TGCAGCGTTAAGGGGGCAGACAGGATAAGCACAGATACGCAGTATTTT. Amino acids: CSVKGADRISTDTQYF.

The genes are TRBV29-1 and TRBJ2-5, with a tentative D call TRBD2 (5 bases). Near its end, the DNA agrees better with TRBJ2-7, so the J call may be wrong. Germline V gene sequence: CDR1 SQVTM, CDR2 ANQGSEA. The CDR3 length is 11 residues. The chain's CDR3 is CSALLAYEQYF. The CDR3 DNA reads as TGCAGCGCCTTACTAGCCTACGAGCAGTACTTC.

This rearrangement joins TRBV27 to TRBJ2-7, with D tentatively TRBD2 (5 bases). Trimming shortened V by 5 bases and J by 3 bases, and 11 bases separated the two germline ends. Germline lookup yields CDR1 MNHEY and CDR2 SMNVEV (reference sequence). The CDR3 length is 13 residues. The CDR3 here is CASSESAGYEQYF. CDR3 sequence (DNA): TGTGCCAGCAGTGAATCCGCGGGCTACGAGCAGTACTTC.

The chain employs TRBV6-5 and TRBJ1-6; the match to TRBD1 covers 9 bases. Looked up from germline, CDR1 is MNHEY and CDR2 is SVGAGI. The CDR3 is 14 residues long. Trimming removed 2 bases from V and 7 bases from J; junction bases left unmatched: 0. DNA of the CDR3: TGTGCCAGCAGTTACGGGACAGGGAATTCACCCCTCCACTTT. Protein sequence: CASSYGTGNSPLHF.

This chain connects TRBV4-3 to TRBJ2-7; tentatively, D is TRBD2 (5 bases). Trimming removed 4 bases from V and 4 bases from J, with 17 bases in between. The CDR3 runs to 15 residues. Looked up from germline, CDR1 is LGHNA and CDR2 is YSLEER. The CDR3 DNA reads TGCGCCAGCAGCCTCTACGGACTCGGATCATACGAGCAGTACTTC. It specifies CASSLYGLGSYEQYF.

This clone came up a few times. The J gene is TRBJ2-7, the V gene TRBV27, with 8 bases aligning to TRBD2. V trimming: 3 bases; J trimming: 5 bases; junction bases outside the gene matches: 15. Germline V gene sequence: CDR1 MNHEY, CDR2 SMNVEV (reference sequence). This CDR3 has 17 residues. CDR3 sequence: CASSFRAPRSGGDEQYF. The CDR3 coding sequence is TGTGCCAGCAGTTTCAGAGCCCCTAGGAGCGGGGGCGACGAGCAGTACTTC.

This clone was found a few times. The chain carries TRBV29-1 and TRBJ1-1; TRBD1 agrees at 8 bases. CDR3 length: 13 amino acids. Trimming removed 7 bases from V and 6 bases from J; junction bases left unmatched: 10. Germline V gene sequence: CDR1 SQVTM, CDR2 ANQGSEA. The CDR3 nucleotides read TGCAGCGCTCGACAGGGGAGAGGGGCTGAAGCTTTCTTT. Translating it yields CSARQGRGAEAFF.

The V gene is TRBV11-2, the J gene TRBJ2-1, with 11 bases fitting TRBD2. V shed 5 bases and J 4 bases; nucleotides not matched to a gene: 4. The CDR3 has 15 amino acids. Per the germline V gene, CDR1 is SGHAT and CDR2 is FQNNGV. As DNA, the CDR3 is TGTGCCAGCAGCGCCACTAGCGGGAGTTACAATGAGCAGTTCTTC. Its translation is CASSATSGSYNEQFF.

This clone has just a few counts. The chain recombines TRBV6-5 with TRBJ1-6; D gene uncertain. This CDR3 region has 15 residues. Trimming removed 0 bases from V and 5 bases from J, with 8 bases in between. Germline CDR1 and CDR2: MNHEY and SVGAGI. The CDR3 DNA sequence: TGTGCCAGCAGTTACTCGGTTAGCAATAATTCACCCCTCCACTTT. Its translation: CASSYSVSNNSPLHF.

This clone appeared a single time. The rearrangement links TRBV27 to TRBJ1-1; 7 bases fit TRBD1. This CDR3 is 12 amino acids long. V was pared by 4 bases and J by 8 bases, with 4 bases of the junction left unmatched. Germline V gene sequence: CDR1 MNHEY, CDR2 SMNVEV (reference sequence). The DNA for the CDR3 is TGTGCCAGCAGTTACAGGGGAATGGAAGCTTTCTTT. It specifies CASSYRGMEAFF.